This T cell receptor beta chain was captured by sequencing in a study of blood T cell repertoires in COVID-19. Study background: Samples taken during acute and convalescent COVID-19 were collected in the United States, Italy and Spain.

Germline-derived CDR1 and CDR2 are SGHTS and YDEGEE. The CDR3 is 15 amino acids. The ends lost 0 bases at V and 4 bases at J; junction bases unmatched: 3. Per the authors' pipeline: From reference gene primer amplification, estimates of nucleated cell counts were derived. Sequencing used immunoSEQ multiplex PCR; TCRdb keeps in-frame clones, though not all of them. Clone size and the V and J calls come from that table; the DNA yielded D and trimming. The table lists over 250,000 clones, roughly 85% of them singletons. The chain has TRBV5-8 and TRBJ2-1, with 8 bases fitting TRBD1. This TCR came from a woman in her seventies with acute or convalescent COVID-19. Sequencing was performed on peripheral blood. CDR3 nucleotide sequence: TGTGCCAGCAGCTTGGGTGGACAGGGATACAATGAGCAGTTCTTC. It encodes CASSLGGQGYNEQFF.